Following are 6 T cell receptor beta chains from one sample sequenced in a study of response to subunit inactivated influenza vaccine. Using its own MiXCR run on the RT-PCR reads, TCRdb lists one record per CDR3 protein. The sample includes approximately 230,000 distinct CDR3 sequences, 12% of them seen just once. Specimen: non-naive T cells sorted from PBMCs, collected roughly 2 weeks before vaccination. The receptor set was obtained from a man over 45 who received an inactivated influenza vaccine.

V and J are TRBV6-6 and TRBJ2-7; the match to TRBD1 covers 7 bases. Trimming cost V 5 bases and J 2 bases; bases outside gene matches: 0. The CDR3 has 12 amino acids. CDR1 and CDR2 from the germline V gene are MNHNY and SVGAGI (reference sequence). The CDR3 DNA sequence: TGTGCCAGCAGTGGGACAGCCTACGAGCAGTACTTC. It is translated as CASSGTAYEQYF.

The CDR3 sequence: CASSQGSGGGTDTQYF. Here the CDR3 DNA reads TGTGCCAGCAGCCAAGGGAGCGGGGGGGGCACAGATACGCAGTATTTT. The rearrangement uses TRBV4-2 and TRBJ2-3; the match to TRBD2 covers 10 bases. Looked up from germline, CDR1 is LGHNA and CDR2 is YNFKEQ. J lost 1 base, V lost 1 base, and 2 bases had no gene match. The CDR3 has 16 amino acids.

The chain is built from TRBV20-1 and TRBJ2-7, with a possible D match to TRBD1 (6 bases). The CDR3 contains 14 residues. Germline V lookup: CDR1 DFQATT, CDR2 SNEGSKA (reference sequence). V was shortened by 2 bases and J by 2 bases, with 13 bases between the two germline ends. For the CDR3, the DNA is TGCAGTGCTAGATTCCCGGACAGAGCCTACGAGCAGTACTTC. Translation: CSARFPDRAYEQYF.

This clonotype was observed a handful of times. The chain links TRBV19 to TRBJ2-7, with D perhaps being TRBD1 or TRBD2 (5 bases each). CDR1 LNHDA and CDR2 SQIVND come from the germline V gene (reference sequence). The CDR3 contains 12 residues. The V and J ends lost 8 bases and 5 bases respectively, with 13 bases between them. The CDR3 nucleotides read TGTGCCAGTCGGGACGTGCTAAACGAGCAGTACTTC. It yields the protein CASRDVLNEQYF.

This clonotype was seen many times. The chain joins TRBV24-1 to TRBJ2-3, with D hard to call. Trimming left V 7 bases short and J 2 bases short, with 12 bases between. Germline loops: CDR1 KGHDR, CDR2 SFDVKD. CDR3 length equals 14 residues. CDR3: CATRSSAYTDTQYF. CDR3 DNA: TGTGCCACCAGAAGTTCGGCCTACACAGATACGCAGTATTTT.

This clonotype turned up a few times. The gene calls are TRBV11-2 and TRBJ2-7; 7 positions match TRBD1. V shed 5 bases and J 0 bases; nucleotides not matched to a gene: 16. Germline V lookup: CDR1 SGHAT, CDR2 FQNNGV. This CDR3 region has 18 residues. This CDR3 reads CASSLRVGTAKSSYEQYF. The DNA for the CDR3 is TGTGCCAGCAGCCTTAGAGTGGGGACAGCTAAGAGCTCCTACGAGCAGTACTTC.